This T cell receptor (beta chain) emerged from a study of glioma-infiltrating T cells after dendritic cell vaccination. Study details: Monocyte-derived dendritic cells, cultured about 7 days with IL-4 and GM-CSF, were pulsed with autologous tumor lysate. Dendritic cell vaccine was injected intradermally three times, biweekly. Findings of the study overall: Complete blood and tumor specimen sets were limited to few patients.

Stated time point: after dendritic cell vaccination, including at tumor progression/relapse. With regard to this clone: Its antigen is not known.

The primer mix had 60 V beta and 13 J beta primers. The assay was immunoSEQ multiplex PCR, and TCRdb's table has in-frame clones only and misses some. The sample contains approximately 99,000 clones, 80% of which appear only once. The CDR3 contains 18 residues. V was pared by 0 bases and J by 5 bases, with 7 bases of the junction left unmatched. Germline lookup yields CDR1 LNHNV and CDR2 YYDKDF (reference sequence). The gene calls are TRBV15 and TRBJ2-7; TRBD2 matches at 16 bases. This receptor was identified in a human donor with glioblastoma. Specimen: blood, collected after dendritic cell vaccination. CDR3 bases: TGTGCCACCAGCAGAGATCCGGGACTAGCGGGAGGGCCGCACGAGCAGTACTTC. Amino acid sequence: CATSRDPGLAGGPHEQYF. The variable domain in full, with the rest retrieved from reference TRBV15 and TRBJ2-7, is DAMVIQNPRYQVTQFGKPVTLSCSQTLNHNVMYWYQQKSSQAPKLLFHYYDKDFNNEADTPDNFQSRRPNTSFCFLDIRSPGLGDTAMYLCATSRDPGLAGGPHEQYFGPGTRLTVT.